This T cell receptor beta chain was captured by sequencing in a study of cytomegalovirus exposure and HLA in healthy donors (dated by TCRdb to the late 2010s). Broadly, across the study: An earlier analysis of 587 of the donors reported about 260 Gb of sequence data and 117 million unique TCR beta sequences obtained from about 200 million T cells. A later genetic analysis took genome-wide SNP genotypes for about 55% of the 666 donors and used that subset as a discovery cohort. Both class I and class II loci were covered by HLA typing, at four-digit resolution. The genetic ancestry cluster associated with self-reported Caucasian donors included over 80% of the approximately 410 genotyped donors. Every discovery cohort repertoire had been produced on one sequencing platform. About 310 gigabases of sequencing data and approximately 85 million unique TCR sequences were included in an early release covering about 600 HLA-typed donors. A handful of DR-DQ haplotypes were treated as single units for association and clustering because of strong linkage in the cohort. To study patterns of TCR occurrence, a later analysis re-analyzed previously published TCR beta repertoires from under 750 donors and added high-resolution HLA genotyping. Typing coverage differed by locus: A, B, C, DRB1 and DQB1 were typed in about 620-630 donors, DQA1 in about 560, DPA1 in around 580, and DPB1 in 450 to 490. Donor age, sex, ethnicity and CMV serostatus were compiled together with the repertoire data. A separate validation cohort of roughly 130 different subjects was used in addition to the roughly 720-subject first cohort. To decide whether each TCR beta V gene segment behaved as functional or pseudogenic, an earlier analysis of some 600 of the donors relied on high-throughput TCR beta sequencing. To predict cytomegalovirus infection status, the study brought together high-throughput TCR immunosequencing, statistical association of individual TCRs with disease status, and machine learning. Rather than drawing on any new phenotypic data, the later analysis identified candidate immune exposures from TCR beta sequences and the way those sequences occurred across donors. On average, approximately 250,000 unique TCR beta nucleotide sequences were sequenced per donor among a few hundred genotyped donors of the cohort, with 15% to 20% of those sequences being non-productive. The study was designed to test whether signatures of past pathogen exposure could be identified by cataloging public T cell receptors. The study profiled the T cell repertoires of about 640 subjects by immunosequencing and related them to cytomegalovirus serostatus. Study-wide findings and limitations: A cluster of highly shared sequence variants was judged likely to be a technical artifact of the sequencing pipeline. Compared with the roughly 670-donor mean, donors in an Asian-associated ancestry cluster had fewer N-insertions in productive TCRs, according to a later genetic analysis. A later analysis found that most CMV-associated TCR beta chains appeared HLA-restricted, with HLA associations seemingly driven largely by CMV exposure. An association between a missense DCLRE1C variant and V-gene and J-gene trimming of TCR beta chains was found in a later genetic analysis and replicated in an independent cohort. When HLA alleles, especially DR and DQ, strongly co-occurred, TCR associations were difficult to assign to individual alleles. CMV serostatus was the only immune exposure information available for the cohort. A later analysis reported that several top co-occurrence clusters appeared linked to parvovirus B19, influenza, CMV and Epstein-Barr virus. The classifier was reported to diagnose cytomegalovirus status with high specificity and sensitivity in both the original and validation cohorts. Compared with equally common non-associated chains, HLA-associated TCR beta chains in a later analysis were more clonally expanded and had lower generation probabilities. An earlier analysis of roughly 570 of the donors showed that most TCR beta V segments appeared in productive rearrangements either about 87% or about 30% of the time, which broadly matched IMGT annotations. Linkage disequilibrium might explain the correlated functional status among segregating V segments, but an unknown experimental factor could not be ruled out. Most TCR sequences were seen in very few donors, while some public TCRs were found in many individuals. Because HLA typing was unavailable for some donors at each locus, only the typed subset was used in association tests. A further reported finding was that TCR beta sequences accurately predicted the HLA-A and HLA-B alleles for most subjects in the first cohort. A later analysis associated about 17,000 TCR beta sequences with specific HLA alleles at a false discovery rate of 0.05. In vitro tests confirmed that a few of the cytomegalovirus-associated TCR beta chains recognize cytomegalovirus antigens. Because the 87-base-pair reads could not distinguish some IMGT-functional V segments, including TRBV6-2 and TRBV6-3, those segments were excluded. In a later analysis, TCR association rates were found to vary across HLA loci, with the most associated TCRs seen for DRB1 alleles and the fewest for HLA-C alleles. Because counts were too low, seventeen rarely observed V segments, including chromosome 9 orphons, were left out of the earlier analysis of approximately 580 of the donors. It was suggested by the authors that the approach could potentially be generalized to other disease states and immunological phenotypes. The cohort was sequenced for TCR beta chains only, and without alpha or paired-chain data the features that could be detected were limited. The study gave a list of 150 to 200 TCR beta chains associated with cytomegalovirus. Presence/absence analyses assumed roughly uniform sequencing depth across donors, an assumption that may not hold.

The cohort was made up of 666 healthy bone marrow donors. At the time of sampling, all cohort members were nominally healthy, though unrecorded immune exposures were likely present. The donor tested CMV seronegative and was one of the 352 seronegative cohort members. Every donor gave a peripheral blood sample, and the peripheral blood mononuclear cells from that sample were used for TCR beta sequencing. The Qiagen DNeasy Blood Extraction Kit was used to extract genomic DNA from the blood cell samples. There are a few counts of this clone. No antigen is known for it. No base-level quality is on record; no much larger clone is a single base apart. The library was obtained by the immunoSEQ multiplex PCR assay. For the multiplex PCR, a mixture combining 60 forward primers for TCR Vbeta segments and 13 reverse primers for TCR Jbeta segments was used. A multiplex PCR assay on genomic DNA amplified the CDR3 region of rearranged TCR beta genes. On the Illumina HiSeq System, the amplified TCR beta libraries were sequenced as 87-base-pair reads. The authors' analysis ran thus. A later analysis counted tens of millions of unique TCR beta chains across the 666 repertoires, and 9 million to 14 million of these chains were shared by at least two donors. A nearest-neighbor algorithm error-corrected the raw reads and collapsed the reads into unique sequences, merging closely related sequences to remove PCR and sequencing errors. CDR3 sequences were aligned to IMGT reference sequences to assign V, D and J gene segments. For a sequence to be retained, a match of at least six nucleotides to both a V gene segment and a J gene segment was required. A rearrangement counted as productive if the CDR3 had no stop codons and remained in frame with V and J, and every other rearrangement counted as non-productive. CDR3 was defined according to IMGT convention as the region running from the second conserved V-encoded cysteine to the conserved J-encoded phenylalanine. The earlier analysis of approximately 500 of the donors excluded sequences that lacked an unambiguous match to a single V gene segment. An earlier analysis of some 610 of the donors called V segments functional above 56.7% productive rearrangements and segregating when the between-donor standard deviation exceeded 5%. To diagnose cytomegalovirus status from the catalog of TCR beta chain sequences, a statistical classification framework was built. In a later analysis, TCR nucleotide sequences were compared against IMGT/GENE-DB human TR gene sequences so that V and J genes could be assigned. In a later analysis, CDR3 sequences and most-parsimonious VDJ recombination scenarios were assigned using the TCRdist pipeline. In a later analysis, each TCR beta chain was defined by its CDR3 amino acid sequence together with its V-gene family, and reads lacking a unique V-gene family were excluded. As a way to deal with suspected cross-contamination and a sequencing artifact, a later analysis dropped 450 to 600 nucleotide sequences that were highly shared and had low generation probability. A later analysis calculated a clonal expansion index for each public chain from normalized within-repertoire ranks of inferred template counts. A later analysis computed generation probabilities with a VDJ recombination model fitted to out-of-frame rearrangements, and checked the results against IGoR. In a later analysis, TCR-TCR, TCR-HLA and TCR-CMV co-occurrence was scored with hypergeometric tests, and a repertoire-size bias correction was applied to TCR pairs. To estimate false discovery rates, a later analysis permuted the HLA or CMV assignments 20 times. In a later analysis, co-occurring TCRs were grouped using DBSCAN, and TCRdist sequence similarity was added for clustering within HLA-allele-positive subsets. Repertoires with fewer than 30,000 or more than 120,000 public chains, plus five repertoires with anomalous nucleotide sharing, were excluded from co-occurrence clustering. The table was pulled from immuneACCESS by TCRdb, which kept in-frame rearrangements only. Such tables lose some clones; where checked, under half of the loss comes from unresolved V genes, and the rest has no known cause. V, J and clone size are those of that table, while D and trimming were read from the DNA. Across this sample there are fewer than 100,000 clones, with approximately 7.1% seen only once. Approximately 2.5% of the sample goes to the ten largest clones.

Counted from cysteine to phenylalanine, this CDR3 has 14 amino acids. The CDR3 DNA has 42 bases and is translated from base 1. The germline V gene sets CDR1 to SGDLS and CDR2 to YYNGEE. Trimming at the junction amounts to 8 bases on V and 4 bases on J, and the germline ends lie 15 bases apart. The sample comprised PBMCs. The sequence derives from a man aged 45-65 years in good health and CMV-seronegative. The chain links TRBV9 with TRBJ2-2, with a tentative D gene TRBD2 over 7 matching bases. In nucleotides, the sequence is TGTGCCAGTTCGAGGGGGGGACCCACCGGGGAGCTGTTTTTT. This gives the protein CASSRGGPTGELFF.